The 8 T cell receptor beta chains reported below all come from one sample, sequenced in a study of early T cells in non-severe SARS-CoV-2 infection. TCRdb re-derived calls from the 5' RACE reads in MiXCR, one entry per CDR3 protein. The repertoire holds 45,000 to 55,000 distinct CDR3 sequences, with roughly 12% as singletons. Source material: whole blood. All receptors come from an adult who was a healthcare worker with PCR-confirmed SARS-CoV-2 infection or an uninfected control (not recorded which).

This clonotype was seen ten or more times. V usage is TRBV5-1 and J usage is TRBJ2-1, with D possibly TRBD1 on 6 matching bases. Trimming shortened V by 2 bases and J by 7 bases, and 7 bases separated the two germline ends. The germline V gene encodes CDR1 SGHRS and CDR2 YFSETQ. This CDR3 is built from 12 residues. The CDR3 bases are TGCGCCAGCAGCTTAGACAGGAATGAGCAGTTCTTC. It translates to CASSLDRNEQFF.

This clonotype was found many times. This chain connects TRBV13 to TRBJ1-6; TRBD1 is a possible D gene (5 bases). V lost 1 base and J lost 2, with 12 bases in between. Germline lookup yields CDR1 PRHDT and CDR2 FYEKMQ (reference sequence). The CDR3 extends over 17 amino acids. The CDR3 DNA reads as TGTGCCAGCAGCTTAGTCCAGGGACGCACCTATAATTCACCCCTCCACTTT. Protein sequence: CASSLVQGRTYNSPLHF.

The chain joins TRBV7-8 to TRBJ2-7, with TRBD1 matching over 10 bases. The CDR3 consists of 15 residues. CDR1 and CDR2 from the germline V gene are SGHVS and FQNEAQ. With 3 bases clipped from V and 3 bases from J, the junction kept 5 bases outside the gene matches. The CDR3 DNA is TGTGCCAGCAGCTTTATGACAGGGGGCATCTACGAGCAGTACTTC. Translating gives CASSFMTGGIYEQYF.

This clonotype was detected ten times or more. The chain joins TRBV20-1 to TRBJ2-1; the D gene is possibly TRBD2 (6 bases). Germline CDR1 reads DFQATT; CDR2 reads SNEGSKA (reference sequence). Trimming left V 6 bases short and J 1 base short, with 16 bases between. This CDR3 has 15 residues. CDR3 amino acids: CSAPPGGVSYNEQFF. CDR3 coding DNA: TGCAGTGCGCCCCCCGGCGGGGTTTCCTACAATGAGCAGTTCTTC.

This sequence joins TRBV4-1 and TRBJ2-7, with a possible D match to TRBD1 (6 bases). CDR3 length: 13 amino acids. Germline V gene lookup returns CDR1 MGHRA and CDR2 YSYEKL. With 2 bases removed from V and 4 bases from J, the gap between germline ends came to 9 bases. This chain's CDR3 is CASSQPDSYEQYF. The CDR3 DNA reads TGCGCCAGCAGCCAACCGGACAGTTACGAGCAGTACTTC.

Turning to this clonotype: Possible read error: a much larger clone is one base away. CDR3 region: CSARRGRARAENRPQHF. The CDR3, as DNA: TGCAGTGCTAGACGCGGGAGGGCCAGGGCGGAAAATCGGCCCCAGCATTTT. The chain has TRBV20-1 and TRBJ1-5; perhaps TRBD1 as D (5 bases). The CDR3 has 17 residues. CDR1 and CDR2 from the germline V gene are DFQATT and SNEGSKA (reference sequence).

The V gene is TRBV5-6, the J gene TRBJ2-3, with D unclear. Germline V gives CDR1 SGHDT, CDR2 YYEEEE. CDR3 length: 15 residues. With 4 bases removed from V and 0 bases from J, the gap between germline ends came to 12 bases. The CDR3 nucleotides read TGTGCCAGCAGCATTGCCGGGCTGAGCACAGATACGCAGTATTTT. It encodes CASSIAGLSTDTQYF. Full variable domain (missing parts from reference TRBV5-6 and TRBJ2-3): DAGVTQSPTHLIKTRGQQVTLRCSPKSGHDTVSWYQQALGQGPQFIFQYYEEEERQRGNFPDRFSGHQFPNYSSELNVNALLLGDSALYLCASSIAGLSTDTQYFGPGTRLTVL.

The chain recombines TRBV24-1 with TRBJ2-1; 8 bases match TRBD1. V shed 2 bases and J 5 bases; nucleotides not matched to a gene: 7. CDR1 and CDR2 (germline): KGHDR, SFDVKD. This CDR3 is 16 amino acids long. CDR3 DNA sequence: TGTGCCACCAGTGATTCAGGACAGGGAATAGACAATGAGCAGTTCTTC. Protein product: CATSDSGQGIDNEQFF.